Listed below are T cell receptor beta chains from one sample, sequenced in a study of cytomegalovirus exposure and HLA in healthy donors. TCRdb keeps only in-frame clones here, not all; method: immunoSEQ multiplex PCR. The data show hundreds of thousands of clones, less than 85% seen once. The sample comprised PBMCs. The receptor source for this set is a young woman in good health and CMV-seronegative. Each CDR3 is given with its conserved first and last residue. Each record gives: V gene, J gene, CDR3 length, CDR3 protein.

TRBV25-1,TRBJ2-3,17,CASSGRTSGRVADTQYF
TRBV27,TRBJ2-4,16,CASSFNRVLAKNIQYF
TRBV6-1,TRBJ2-3,11,CASNERDTQYF
TRBV5-4,TRBJ2-3,16,CASSLRLAGHTDTQYF
TRBV5-5,TRBJ2-2,17,CASSLRRGGGADGELFF
TRBV6-5,TRBJ1-2,14,CASSYTRADDGYTF
TRBV18,TRBJ1-5,14,CASSPGSSNQPQHF
TRBV5-4,TRBJ1-2,14,CASSLDPGTYGYTF
TRBV28,TRBJ2-7,16,CASSPQTGTAVYEQYF
TRBV27,TRBJ1-1,16,CASSRGRGEANTEAFF
TRBV5-6,TRBJ2-1,16,CASSSPSGPFYNEQFF
TRBV19,TRBJ2-3,12,CASSIWEGTQYF
TRBV11-2,TRBJ2-7,16,CASSPGLAGGGYEQYF
TRBV10-3,TRBJ2-1,16,CAISESQRGSYNEQFF
TRBV29-1,TRBJ2-1,12,CSVEGQGNEQFF
TRBV5-4,TRBJ2-7,14,CASSLAGGAYEQYF
TRBV6-1,TRBJ1-4,12,CASLSPVGKLFF
TRBV5-1,TRBJ2-7,16,CASSLDLTGRPLEQYF
TRBV27,TRBJ2-5,16,CASSHWTSGRGETQYF
TRBV15,TRBJ1-5,13,CATSTPQDQPQHF
TRBV27,TRBJ2-5,15,CATQTTGLYQETQYF
TRBV5-1,TRBJ2-1,15,CASSLDGRARNEQFF
TRBV2,TRBJ2-7,12,CASSGLGTEQYF
TRBV29-1,TRBJ1-5,13,CSALDGSNQPQHF
TRBV6-5,TRBJ1-2,15,CASSYSYSSNYGYTF
TRBV11-3,TRBJ2-1,17,CASSPNALRSSYNEQFF
TRBV29-1,TRBJ2-3,17,CSVDGNVGGLRTDTQYF
TRBV7-2,TRBJ2-7,16,CASSAAFSGGAYEQYF
TRBV27,TRBJ1-1,14,CASTLRQGLTEAFF
TRBV30,TRBJ2-3,15,CASDKTNTRQDTQYF
TRBV7-6,TRBJ1-2,19,CASSLSTPASRQGAYGYTF
TRBV28,TRBJ2-7,11,CASSLRDGQYF
TRBV4-1,TRBJ1-2,15,CASSQTGQGNYGYTF
TRBV10-2,TRBJ2-2,15,CASSDRRGGIGELFF
TRBV13,TRBJ2-7,14,CASSLGNPQYEQYF
TRBV7-2,TRBJ2-1,18,CASSLGDRRRQKYNEQFF
TRBV2,TRBJ2-2,13,CASSFSPAGELFF
TRBV2,TRBJ1-2,15,CASTPGQGFSYGYTF
TRBV6-1,TRBJ1-1,13,CALNKAGNTEAFF
TRBV19,TRBJ1-1,13,CASSVGPHTEAFF
TRBV14,TRBJ2-7,13,CASSRDRRYEQYF
TRBV5-1,TRBJ1-2,14,CASSPSLAEGGYTF
TRBV2,TRBJ1-2,11,CASSPSYGYTF
TRBV5-1,TRBJ2-7,14,CASSFDRLTYEQYF
TRBV19,TRBJ2-3,15,CASSIPGLGTDTQYF